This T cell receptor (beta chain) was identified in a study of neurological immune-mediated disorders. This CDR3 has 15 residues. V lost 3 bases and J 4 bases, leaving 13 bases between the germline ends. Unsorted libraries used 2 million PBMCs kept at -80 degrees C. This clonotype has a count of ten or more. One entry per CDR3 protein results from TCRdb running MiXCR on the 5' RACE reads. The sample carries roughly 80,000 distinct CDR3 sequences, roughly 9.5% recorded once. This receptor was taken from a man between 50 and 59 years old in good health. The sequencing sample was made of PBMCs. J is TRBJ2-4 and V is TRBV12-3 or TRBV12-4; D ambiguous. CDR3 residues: CASSFRLAPKNIQYF. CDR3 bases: TGTGCCAGCAGTTTCCGACTGGCCCCGAAAAACATTCAGTACTTC.